The source of this T cell receptor (beta chain) is a study of patients and donors after allogeneic stem cell transplantation. V was shortened by 3 bases and J by 2 bases, with 19 bases between the two germline ends. The germline V gene encodes CDR1 DFQATT and CDR2 SNEGSKA (reference sequence). The CDR3 spans 16 residues. TCRdb recomputed calls from the RT-PCR reads with MiXCR, one row per CDR3 protein. Of 800,000 to 1,000,000 distinct CDR3 sequences detected, more than 15% appear once; the ten largest clones hold 5.5% to 6.5%. The clonotype originates from a human donor who was either an allogeneic HSCT recipient or a stem cell or donor lymphocyte infusion donor (not recorded which). It is not recorded whose cells these are; they may come from a transplant donor. The chain couples TRBV20-1 to TRBJ2-5; D is possibly TRBD2 (6 bases). The sample taken for sequencing was blood, either unsorted or a sorted T cell fraction (not recorded which). The CDR3 region has the DNA TGCAGTGCTAGTAGGGGTGGGGTAGCGGCACAAGAGACCCAGTACTTC. Its protein is CSASRGGVAAQETQYF.